This TCR beta chain was captured in a study of T-cell memory formation after mild COVID-19. With regard to this clonotype: Antigen unknown.

Germline V lookup: CDR1 MNHEY, CDR2 SMNVEV (reference sequence). V was clipped by 2 bases and J by 2 bases; unmatched bases: 3. The CDR3 totals 15 residues. Study conclusions and caveats: CD8+ contracting clones occupied EMRA, while CD4+ ones occupied mainly CM and EM. Unconfirmed was the SARS-CoV-2 specificity of second-wave clones that peaked on day 37.

TCRdb fed the 5' RACE reads into MiXCR, producing one record per CDR3 protein. The sample carries 550,000 to 700,000 distinct CDR3 sequences, 15% to 20% recorded once. The rearrangement links TRBV27 to TRBJ2-7; TRBD1 aligns across 10 bases. The TCR sequence derives from an adult woman who had mild COVID-19 (a few samples of this study predate the infection). Cell type and time point are not known. What was sequenced was PBMCs or a T cell subset sorted from them (not recorded which). The CDR3 nucleotides are TGTGCCAGCAGTTTAACGACAGGGGGCCCCTACGAGCAGTACTTC. The encoded protein is CASSLTTGGPYEQYF.